The 21 T cell receptor beta chains given below trace back to one sample, sequenced in a study of Ad26.COV2.S vaccination and SARS-CoV-2 variants. Sequencing used immunoSEQ multiplex PCR; TCRdb keeps in-frame clones, though not all of them. This table has roughly 140,000 clones, 86% appearing once. Specimen: peripheral blood, collected after recovery from COVID-19. The receptors originated from a human donor who had recovered from COVID-19.

The chain carries TRBV28 and TRBJ1-2, with 11 nucleotides matching TRBD1. CDR1 is MDHEN, CDR2 SYDVKM, per germline. This CDR3 has 13 amino acids. The trim removed 8 bases at V and 7 bases at J, leaving 6 bases unmatched. This CDR3 is CASGGQGARGYTF. As DNA, the CDR3 is TGTGCCAGCGGAGGACAGGGGGCGCGTGGCTACACCTTC.

This chain connects TRBV12-3 or TRBV12-4 to TRBJ1-1; TRBD1 might be the D (6 bases). With 6 bases removed from V and 5 bases from J, the gap between germline ends came to 10 bases. This CDR3 comprises 12 residues. The CDR3 loop is CASRQGGTEAFF. DNA of the CDR3: TGTGCCAGCAGACAAGGGGGAACTGAAGCTTTCTTT.

The rearrangement links TRBV19 to TRBJ1-5, with 8 bases that match TRBD1. Germline V gene lookup returns CDR1 LNHDA and CDR2 SQIVND (reference sequence). CDR3 length equals 15 residues. The ends lost 5 bases at V and 7 bases at J; junction bases unmatched: 10. For the CDR3, the DNA is TGTGCCAGTAGTCCCCGGGACAGGTCTAGGCAGCCCCAGCATTTT. It codes for CASSPRDRSRQPQHF.

V is TRBV27 and J is TRBJ2-2, with D perhaps TRBD1 or TRBD2 (7 bases each). Between the trimmed V and J ends, which lost 5 bases and 5 bases, there was a span of 18 bases. The CDR3 sequence is 16 residues long. Germline lookup yields CDR1 MNHEY and CDR2 SMNVEV (reference sequence). The CDR3 region has the DNA TGTGCCAGCAGTAAACAAAGACAGGGAGGGACCGGGGAGCTGTTTTTT. Translation: CASSKQRQGGTGELFF.

This chain links TRBV7-2 with TRBJ2-4; D gene uncertain. Between the trimmed V and J ends, which lost 6 bases and 0 bases, there was a span of 15 bases. The CDR3 length is 16 residues. CDR1 is SGHTA, CDR2 FQGNSA, per germline. CDR3: CASSLDWSLAKNIQYF. In DNA form, the CDR3 reads TGTGCCAGCAGTCTAGACTGGTCCCTAGCCAAAAACATTCAGTACTTC. The variable domain in full, completed from reference TRBV7-2 and TRBJ2-4, reads GAGVSQSPSNKVTEKGKDVELRCDPISGHTALYWYRQSLGQGLEFLIYFQGNSAPDKSGLPSDRFSAERTGGSVSTLTIQRTQQEDSAVYLCASSLDWSLAKNIQYFGAGTRLSVL.

This rearrangement joins TRBV11-2 to TRBJ2-3; D not resolved. This CDR3 contains 14 residues. Germline V gene lookup returns CDR1 SGHAT and CDR2 FQNNGV. Trimming removed 3 bases at V and 2 bases at J, with 9 bases between. CDR3 bases: TGTGCCAGCAGCTTCCGCGACCACACAGATACGCAGTATTTT. Its protein product is CASSFRDHTDTQYF.

This CDR3 is CASSLSGTTSADTQYF. CDR3 sequence (DNA): TGCGCCAGCAGCCTTTCAGGAACGACCAGTGCAGATACGCAGTATTTT. The rearrangement joins TRBV4-1 to TRBJ2-3; D ambiguous. Germline values: CDR1 MGHRA, CDR2 YSYEKL. The CDR3 extends over 16 amino acids. V dropped 4 bases and J dropped 4 bases, with 18 bases sitting between them.

This chain connects TRBV11-2 to TRBJ2-5; possibly TRBD2 for D (6 bases). V shed 6 bases and J shed 5 bases, with 19 bases lying between them. This CDR3 has 15 residues. CDR1 and CDR2 (germline): SGHAT, FQNNGV. The chain's CDR3 is CASRDIRGFRETQYF. CDR3 DNA: TGTGCCAGCAGGGACATCCGGGGGTTCCGGGAGACCCAGTACTTC. Combining the CDR3 with reference TRBV11-2 and TRBJ2-5 gives the whole variable domain EAGVAQSPRYKIIEKRQSVAFWCNPISGHATLYWYQQILGQGPKLLIQFQNNGVVDDSQLPKDRFSAERLKGVDSTLKIQPAKLEDSAVYLCASRDIRGFRETQYFGPGTRLLVL.

This clone was detected a few times. The J gene is TRBJ1-1, the V gene TRBV4-3; D gene uncertain. The germline gives CDR1 LGHNA, CDR2 YSLEER. Trimming shortened V by 2 bases and J by 1 base, and 11 bases separated the two germline ends. The CDR3 covers 15 residues. The CDR3 nucleotides read TGCGCCAGCAGCCAACTCACCGACGGGAACACTGAAGCTTTCTTT. The encoded protein is CASSQLTDGNTEAFF.

The chain carries TRBV30 and TRBJ1-5, with D maybe TRBD1 (6 bases). The CDR3 length is 14 residues. V gave up 1 base and J gave up 7 bases, with 14 bases separating them. Germline values: CDR1 GTSNPN, CDR2 SVGIG (reference sequence). CDR3 in amino acids: CAWSGEGGGQPQHF. The CDR3 nucleotides read TGTGCCTGGAGTGGTGAAGGGGGTGGACAGCCCCAGCATTTT.

The chain carries TRBV7-9 and TRBJ2-2; D is perhaps TRBD2 (6 bases). Trimming left V 5 bases short and J 7 bases short, with 20 bases between. CDR1 is SEHNR, CDR2 FQNEAQ, per germline (reference sequence). The CDR3 loop spans 16 amino acids. In DNA, the CDR3 is TGTGCCAGCAGCACGGGACTTCCCCGTCTGGGCGGGGAGCTGTTTTTT. Its protein is CASSTGLPRLGGELFF.

There are a few counts of this clone. J is TRBJ2-5 and V is TRBV6-5; 12 bases line up with TRBD1. J gave up 4 bases and V 6 bases, and 3 bases lay outside the gene matches. Germline loops: CDR1 MNHEY, CDR2 SVGAGI. The CDR3 is 14 amino acids. CDR3 bases: TGTGCCAGCAGCCGGGACAGGGGGCGAGAGACCCAGTACTTC. This sequence encodes CASSRDRGRETQYF.

In this sample, this clone turned up once. V usage is TRBV7-2 and J usage is TRBJ2-2; 9 bases agree with TRBD2. Germline V CDR1 and CDR2: SGHTA, FQGNSA. J was trimmed by 4 bases and V by 2 bases; bases with no gene match: 8. CDR3 length equals 17 residues. CDR3: CASSLSAGGPGTGELFF. For the CDR3, the DNA is TGTGCCAGCAGCTTAAGTGCGGGGGGGCCGGGCACCGGGGAGCTGTTTTTT. Drawing the rest from reference TRBV7-2 and TRBJ2-2, the complete variable domain is GAGVSQSPSNKVTEKGKDVELRCDPISGHTALYWYRQSLGQGLEFLIYFQGNSAPDKSGLPSDRFSAERTGGSVSTLTIQRTQQEDSAVYLCASSLSAGGPGTGELFFGEGSRLTVL.

This chain links TRBV11-2 with TRBJ2-3; D unresolved. Trimming took 0 bases from V and 4 from J, leaving 8 bases between them. Germline CDR1 is SGHAT and CDR2 is FQNNGV. The CDR3 is 14 residues long. The CDR3 DNA sequence: TGTGCCAGCAGCTTAGACCGGCCCCCAGATACGCAGTATTTT. Amino acid sequence: CASSLDRPPDTQYF.

The genes are TRBV27 and TRBJ2-7; 7 nucleotides align to TRBD1. The length of the CDR3 is 13 residues. Per the germline V gene, CDR1 is MNHEY and CDR2 is SMNVEV (reference sequence). Losses at the gene ends were 5 bases for V and 7 bases for J; bases not matched to a gene: 8. CDR3 bases: TGTGCCAGCAGTCTCAACAGGGGATTAGAGCAGTACTTC. It is translated as CASSLNRGLEQYF.

The chain is built from TRBV5-1 and TRBJ1-2; maybe TRBD1 (5 bases). This CDR3 spans 14 amino acids. Germline CDR1 reads SGHRS; CDR2 reads YFSETQ. Trimming took off 0 bases at V and 6 bases at J, with 12 bases between the two ends. The chain's CDR3 is CASSLGRVRDGYTF. The CDR3 region has the DNA TGCGCCAGCAGCTTGGGCAGGGTAAGGGATGGCTACACCTTC.

The chain uses TRBV30 and TRBJ2-3; D may be TRBD2 (6 bases). V was trimmed by 4 bases and J by 2 bases, leaving 19 bases between them. Germline V gene data show CDR1 as GTSNPN and CDR2 as SVGIG (reference sequence). The CDR3 has 16 amino acids. This CDR3 is CAWNIRPGLATDTQYF. CDR3 nucleotide sequence: TGTGCCTGGAACATCCGCCCGGGACTCGCCACAGATACGCAGTATTTT.

This clone has only a few counts. The rearrangement links TRBV5-4 to TRBJ2-3; D gene ambiguous. The CDR3 is 12 amino acids. CDR1 SGHNT and CDR2 YYREEE come from the germline V gene (reference sequence). With 4 bases removed from V and 2 bases from J, the gap between germline ends came to 5 bases. As DNA, the CDR3 is TGTGCCAGCAGCGATACCACAGATACGCAGTATTTT. It specifies CASSDTTDTQYF.

This chain links TRBV6-6 with TRBJ2-2; TRBD2 agrees at 9 bases. V was clipped by 6 bases and J by 7 bases; unmatched bases: 3. Germline CDR1 is MNHNY and CDR2 is SVGAGI (reference sequence). This CDR3 has 13 residues. The CDR3 nucleotides read TGTGCCAGCAGCCCTAGCGGGATCGGGGAGCTGTTTTTT. The encoded protein is CASSPSGIGELFF.

The rearrangement joins TRBV7-9 to TRBJ2-5; D is uncertain. The CDR3 consists of 17 residues. The V end lost 5 bases, the J end lost 0 bases, and 19 bases lay between the germline ends. Germline CDR1 and CDR2: SEHNR and FQNEAQ (reference sequence). CDR3 DNA: TGTGCCAGCAGCCCCAATGACCGTCTCCTGTACCAAGAGACCCAGTACTTC. It is translated as CASSPNDRLLYQETQYF.

The chain links TRBV20-1 to TRBJ1-2, with D possibly TRBD1 on 6 matching bases. V was clipped by 5 bases and J by 11 bases, with 15 bases between them. The CDR3 contains 11 residues. The germline V gene encodes CDR1 DFQATT and CDR2 SNEGSKA (reference sequence). In DNA, the CDR3 is TGCAGTGCTGACCGAGGGGGGGTTTACACCTTC. It yields the protein CSADRGGVYTF.